The TCR beta chain under discussion was sequenced for a study of shared clonotypes between healthy human individuals. Across the whole study: Plates per donor: three CD4 naive, three CD4 memory, two CD8 naive, one CD8 memory. Findings of the study overall: Larger estimated richness was generally recorded for naive subsets relative to memory subsets.

Repertoires were generated with immunoSEQ multiplex PCR, while TCRdb's copy carries only in-frame clones and drops some. Of 2 million to 2.5 million clones in the sample, 80% to 95% were seen once. V trimming: 2 bases; J trimming: 10 bases; junction bases outside the gene matches: 10. Germline CDR1 and CDR2: MNHNY and SVGAGI (reference sequence). The CDR3 has 15 residues. Concerning this clone: Its target is unknown.

The clonotype originates from a man younger than 30 in good health. Some clones in this sample may be carry-over from other donors' samples. What was sequenced was naive CD4+ T cells from PBMCs. As to subset: CD45RA+ positively selected. The J gene is TRBJ2-1, the V gene TRBV6-6, with 8 nucleotides matching TRBD2. The CDR3 coding sequence is TGTGCCAGCAGTTACCTCGGCGGGAGGTCGTCCGAGCAGTTCTTC. It encodes CASSYLGGRSSEQFF.